The TCR beta chain under discussion was sequenced for a study of blood T cell repertoires in COVID-19. On the study more broadly: Samples taken during acute and convalescent COVID-19 were collected in the United States, Italy and Spain. Sample material is recorded as cDNA or gDNA derived from T cells, B-cell-depleted T cells, or PBMCs.

V lost 2 bases to trimming and J lost 5 bases, with 9 bases between them. The CDR3 is 13 amino acids. Looked up from germline, CDR1 is LNHNV and CDR2 is YYDKDF (reference sequence). As handled by the study authors: Amplification of reference gene primers provided the estimated nucleated cell counts. This table comes from immunoSEQ multiplex PCR, and its TCRdb copy is limited to in-frame clones, with some not included. The DNA gave D and trimming, while V, J and clone size come from that table. The sample yields some 160,000 clones, approximately 90% seen once. The chain combines TRBV15 with TRBJ1-2; D perhaps matches TRBD1 (6 bases). The sequencing input was peripheral blood. The TCR comes from a woman in her sixties with active COVID-19. The CDR3 sequence: CATSRQGIYGYTF. Written as DNA, the CDR3 is TGTGCCACCAGCAGACAGGGGATTTATGGCTACACCTTC.